A single sample is the source of the 10 T cell receptor beta chains below, sequenced in a study of patients and donors after allogeneic stem cell transplantation. One entry per CDR3 protein, called by TCRdb with MiXCR from the RT-PCR reads. In the table there are roughly 190,000 distinct CDR3 sequences, around two fifths of which are singletons. The source material was blood, either unsorted or a sorted T cell fraction (not recorded which). The receptors shown here come from a human donor who was either an allogeneic HSCT recipient or a stem cell or donor lymphocyte infusion donor (not recorded which). It is not recorded whose cells these are; they may come from a transplant donor.

The sample holds a few counts of this clonotype. The chain is built from TRBV20-1 and TRBJ1-5; perhaps TRBD1 as D (5 bases). CDR1 and CDR2 from the germline V gene are DFQATT and SNEGSKA (reference sequence). This CDR3 spans 13 amino acids. V was shortened by 3 bases and J by 5 bases, with 11 bases between the two germline ends. Here the CDR3 reads CSASRGEDQPQHF. DNA for the CDR3: TGCAGTGCTAGTAGAGGGGAGGATCAGCCCCAGCATTTT.

This clonotype was detected a few times. J is TRBJ2-2 and V is TRBV15, with D maybe TRBD1 (5 bases). Between the trimmed V and J ends, which lost 0 bases and 5 bases, there was a span of 19 bases. The CDR3 extends over 18 amino acids. Germline-derived CDR1 and CDR2 are LNHNV and YYDKDF (reference sequence). For the CDR3, the DNA is TGTGCCACCAGCAGAGATTTGAGGCAGGGTCCGGTGACCGGGGAGCTGTTTTTT. Translated, it gives CATSRDLRQGPVTGELFF.

The CDR3: CASSLPGATGNTIYF. Written as DNA, the CDR3 is TGTGCCAGCAGCTTGCCGGGGGCGACTGGAAACACCATATATTTT. V and J are TRBV7-3 and TRBJ1-3, with a weak D call TRBD1 (6 bases). Germline CDR1 reads SGHTA; CDR2 reads FQGTGA. V was clipped by 3 bases and J by 2 bases, with 11 bases between them. This CDR3 region has 15 residues.

The chain uses TRBV12-3 or TRBV12-4 and TRBJ1-6; a possible D gene is TRBD1 (5 bases). The length of the CDR3 is 15 residues. Trimming stripped 3 bases from V and 7 bases from J, with 13 bases between. CDR3 protein: CASSLGHTENSPLHF. CDR3 bases: TGTGCCAGCAGTTTGGGGCACACAGAAAATTCACCCCTCCACTTT.

The chain joins TRBV13 to TRBJ2-1; 9 bases fit TRBD2. With V trimmed by 0 bases and J by 12 bases, 15 bases remained unmatched. This CDR3 contains 17 residues. Per germline, CDR1 PRHDT and CDR2 FYEKMQ (reference sequence). In DNA, the CDR3 is TGTGCCAGCAGCTTAGGACTACTAGCGGGCACAGAGTATGGGCAGTTCTTC. It codes for CASSLGLLAGTEYGQFF.

V and J are TRBV4-3 and TRBJ2-5, with D possibly being TRBD2 (6 bases). Germline CDR1 is LGHNA and CDR2 is YSLEER. V was cut by 1 base and J by 1 base, with 10 bases left in between. This CDR3 is 15 amino acids long. In nucleotides, the CDR3 is TGCGCCAGCAGCCAAGGAGCGACTAGCCAAGAGACCCAGTACTTC. It translates to CASSQGATSQETQYF.

The gene calls are TRBV29-1 and TRBJ1-4; D unresolved. Germline assignment: CDR1 SQVTM and CDR2 ANQGSEA. Between the trimmed V and J ends, which lost 1 base and 8 bases, there was a span of 2 bases. This CDR3 is 10 amino acids long. The CDR3 coding sequence is TGCAGCGTTGAAGCAGAAAAACTGTTTTTT. Amino acid sequence: CSVEAEKLFF.

V is TRBV7-8 and J is TRBJ2-3, with TRBD1 matching 10 bases. The CDR3 totals 14 residues. The V gene's germline CDR1 is SGHVS and CDR2 FQNEAQ. V trimming: 4 bases; J trimming: 4 bases; junction bases outside the gene matches: 2. This CDR3 is CASSSGQGADTQYF. The CDR3 coding sequence is TGTGCCAGCAGCTCAGGACAGGGGGCAGATACGCAGTATTTT.

The gene calls are TRBV12-3 or TRBV12-4 and TRBJ2-6, with D possibly TRBD2 on 5 matching bases. Trimming took off 10 bases at V and 0 bases at J, with 10 bases between the two ends. The length of the CDR3 is 14 residues. The CDR3 DNA is TGTGCCATAGAGGGCCTCTCTGGGGCCAACGTCCTGACTTTC. It specifies CAIEGLSGANVLTF.

The sample holds a few counts of this clonotype. The chain uses TRBV29-1 and TRBJ1-1, with a possible D match to TRBD1 (5 bases). The CDR3 has 14 residues. In germline, CDR1 is SQVTM, CDR2 ANQGSEA. Trimming cost V 3 bases and J 1 base, with 12 bases left between them. The CDR3 region has the DNA TGCAGCGTTGAGAGGAGGGGCGGGAACACTGAAGCTTTCTTT. It yields the protein CSVERRGGNTEAFF.